This TCR beta chain was retrieved from a study of T-cell reconstitution after alpha-beta-depleted transplantation in children. As to this clonotype: No conserved phenylalanine or tryptophan is present at the end of the CDR3, so a read error is the likely explanation. Because the CDR3's place on the DNA is in doubt, the DNA is left out and the CDR3 is given as listed by TCRdb.

The CDR3 comprises 12 residues, both ends counted. Unique molecular identifiers were incorporated into the prepared TCRbeta library. TCRdb recomputed calls from the PCR reads with MiXCR, one row per CDR3 protein. Among fewer than 95,000 distinct CDR3 sequences listed, 9.5% to 15% were seen once. This chain uses TRBV21-1 with TRBJ1-1. TRBV21-1 is designated a pseudogene. Sample: PBMCs from the stem cell graft donor, taken from the stem cell graft. The sequence was obtained from a human donor who donated a stem cell graft to a child with inherited bone marrow failure. CDR3 loop: CASSGRESLRPY.